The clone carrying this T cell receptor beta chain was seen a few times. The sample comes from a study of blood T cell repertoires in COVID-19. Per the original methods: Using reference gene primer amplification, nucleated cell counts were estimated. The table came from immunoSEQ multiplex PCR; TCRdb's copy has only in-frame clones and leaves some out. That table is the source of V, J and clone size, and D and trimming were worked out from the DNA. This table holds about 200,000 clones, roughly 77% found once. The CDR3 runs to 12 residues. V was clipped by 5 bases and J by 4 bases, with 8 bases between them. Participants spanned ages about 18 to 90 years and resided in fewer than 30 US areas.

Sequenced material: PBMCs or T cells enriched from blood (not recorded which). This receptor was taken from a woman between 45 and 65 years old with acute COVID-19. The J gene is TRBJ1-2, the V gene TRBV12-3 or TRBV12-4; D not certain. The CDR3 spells CASSPQFYGYTF. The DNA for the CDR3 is TGTGCCAGCAGTCCCCAGTTCTATGGCTACACCTTC.